This TCR beta chain comes out of a study of OX40 agonist ivuxolimab in advanced cancers. General observations from the study: At 0.1-3.0 mg/kg, partial responders had clonal expansion among the lowest observed. Within 6 weeks, CD4+ and CD8+ blood T cells expanded clonally at 0.1 to 3.0 mg/kg.

On this clone itself: What it binds is not known.

There are 14 residues in the CDR3. Germline-derived CDR1 and CDR2 are SNHLY and FYNNEI. Trimming took 6 bases from V and 9 from J, leaving 15 bases between them. Profiled with immunoSEQ multiplex PCR; TCRdb holds only in-frame clones, not every one. The table records around 80,000 clones, roughly 86% of them present only once. Sequenced material: CD4+ or CD8+ T cells sorted from blood, taken in a trial of the OX40 agonist ivuxolimab. This sequence originates from an adult with an advanced solid tumor such as melanoma, head and neck, liver or kidney cancer. This chain links TRBV2 with TRBJ1-6; D may be TRBD1 (6 bases). The CDR3 DNA follows: TGTGCCAGCAGGGCAACAGGGACAATTTCACCCCTCCACTTT. Translation: CASRATGTISPLHF.